The 24 T cell receptor beta chains below all came from one sample that was sequenced in a study of blood T cell repertoires in COVID-19. Sequencing was performed with immunoSEQ multiplex PCR; in TCRdb, only in-frame clones are kept and a portion is missing. The sample has some 300,000 clones, around 92% seen once; the top ten hold 2.5% to 3.5%. Source material: PBMCs or T cells enriched from blood (not recorded which). The source is a woman aged 45-65 years who had been exposed to COVID-19.

In this sample, this clone turned up a few times. V and J are TRBV6-5 and TRBJ2-1, with 7 bases matching TRBD2. The trim removed 8 bases at V and 7 bases at J, leaving 8 bases unmatched. Germline CDR1 reads MNHEY; CDR2 reads SVGAGI. CDR3 size: 13 residues. The CDR3: CASGTGGLNEQFF. DNA for the CDR3: TGTGCCAGCGGGACGGGGGGATTGAATGAGCAGTTCTTC.

The chain combines TRBV10-3 with TRBJ2-1; TRBD2 aligns across 14 bases. Trimming took 5 bases from V and 1 from J; bases not matched to a gene: 1. The CDR3 totals 16 residues. CDR1 is ENHRY and CDR2 is SYGVKD in the germline V gene. CDR3 sequence (DNA): TGTGCCATCAGTTGGACTAGCGGGGGGTCCTACAATGAGCAGTTCTTC. Amino acid sequence: CAISWTSGGSYNEQFF.

The V gene is TRBV12-3 or TRBV12-4, the J gene TRBJ1-3, with a possible D match to TRBD1 (5 bases). The CDR3 contains 13 residues. V was cut by 8 bases and J by 0 bases, with 8 bases left in between. The CDR3 DNA reads as TGTGCCAGCCGCAGGGCCTCTGGAAACACCATATATTTT. It specifies CASRRASGNTIYF.

The table lists this clone with a few counts. V usage is TRBV20-1 and J usage is TRBJ2-7; D is unresolved. The length of the CDR3 is 13 residues. With 3 bases removed from V and 7 bases from J, the gap between germline ends came to 16 bases. Looked up from germline, CDR1 is DFQATT and CDR2 is SNEGSKA (reference sequence). The CDR3, as DNA: TGCAGTGCTAGTTCACTCCTGATTTCTGAGCAGTACTTC. Translation: CSASSLLISEQYF.

The CDR3 DNA reads TGTGCCAGTAGTATCGCCAGGGGCGCCTACGAGCAGTACTTC. Translating gives CASSIARGAYEQYF. The chain uses TRBV19 and TRBJ2-7; possible D gene TRBD1, 6 bases. CDR1 is LNHDA, CDR2 SQIVND, per germline (reference sequence). The CDR3 sequence is 14 residues long. V was pared by 3 bases and J by 2 bases, with 11 bases between.

The gene calls are TRBV7-9 and TRBJ2-6; 9 nucleotides align to TRBD1. Germline V lookup: CDR1 SEHNR, CDR2 FQNEAQ (reference sequence). This CDR3 spans 17 amino acids. Germline trimming cut 3 bases from V and 0 bases from J; bases unmatched to any gene: 3. This CDR3 is CASSFGTGYSGANVLTF. The CDR3 DNA is TGTGCCAGCAGCTTCGGGACAGGGTACTCTGGGGCCAACGTCCTGACTTTC.

The CDR3 DNA reads as TGTGCCAGCAGTTTAGGTCCCGGGACAGGGTTCACCGGGGAGCTGTTTTTT. It encodes CASSLGPGTGFTGELFF. The chain links TRBV28 to TRBJ2-2; 9 nucleotides line up with TRBD1. The CDR3 has 17 amino acids. Germline-derived CDR1 and CDR2 are MDHEN and SYDVKM. V gave up 2 bases and J gave up 4 bases; unmatched junction bases: 8.

This sequence joins TRBV7-8 and TRBJ1-3, with 8 positions matching TRBD1. CDR3 length: 16 residues. V shed 5 bases and J 0 bases; nucleotides not matched to a gene: 6. The germline V gene encodes CDR1 SGHVS and CDR2 FQNEAQ. CDR3 in amino acids: CASSPGQGISGNTIYF. CDR3 nucleotide sequence: TGTGCCAGCAGCCCCGGACAGGGAATCTCTGGAAACACCATATATTTT. Using reference TRBV7-8 and TRBJ1-3 for the parts outside the CDR3, the full variable domain is GAGVSQSPRYKVAKRGQDVALRCDPISGHVSLFWYQQALGQGPEFLTYFQNEAQLDKSGLPSDRFFAERPEGSVSTLKIQRTQQEDSAVYLCASSPGQGISGNTIYFGEGSWLTVV.

This chain links TRBV3-1 (or the pseudogene TRBV3-2) with TRBJ1-3; 9 nucleotides line up with TRBD1. The CDR3 spans 17 residues. CDR1 LGHDT and CDR2 YNNKEL come from the germline V gene (reference sequence). V shed 1 base, J shed 2 bases, and the junction held 6 bases outside the gene matches. The CDR3 DNA follows: TGTGCCAGCAGCCAAGTCACAGGGGGCACCGCTGGAAACACCATATATTTT. It translates to CASSQVTGGTAGNTIYF.

V usage is TRBV7-8 and J usage is TRBJ1-2; the match to TRBD1 covers 8 bases. Germline CDR1 and CDR2: SGHVS and FQNEAQ. The junction had 12 bases not matched to a gene; V was cut back by 4 bases and J by 2 bases. This CDR3 has 17 amino acids. CDR3 region: CASSSHRGQGKNYGYTF. Written as DNA, the CDR3 is TGTGCCAGCAGCTCCCACAGAGGACAGGGAAAAAACTATGGCTACACCTTC.

The J gene is TRBJ2-1, the V gene TRBV7-9; TRBD2 might be the D (5 bases). The CDR3 is 17 residues long. Looked up from germline, CDR1 is SEHNR and CDR2 is FQNEAQ (reference sequence). V was clipped by 5 bases and J by 0 bases, with 17 bases between them. CDR3 sequence reads: CASSPRAGTSSYNEQFF. CDR3 DNA sequence: TGTGCCAGCAGCCCTCGCGCAGGAACTAGCTCCTACAATGAGCAGTTCTTC.

The rearrangement links TRBV3-1 (or the pseudogene TRBV3-2) to TRBJ1-2, with 7 bases aligning to TRBD1. Germline CDR1 LGHDT, CDR2 YNNKEL (reference sequence). The CDR3 has 15 amino acids. Unmatched junction bases numbered 6, after V lost 1 base and J lost 4 bases. In DNA form, the CDR3 reads TGTGCCAGCAGCCAAGCCCAGACAGGGATCTATGGCTACACCTTC. This gives the protein CASSQAQTGIYGYTF.

The rearrangement links TRBV9 to TRBJ1-3, with D tentatively TRBD1 (6 bases). CDR1 is SGDLS, CDR2 YYNGEE, per germline. Trimming took off 0 bases at V and 0 bases at J, with 13 bases between the two ends. The CDR3 loop spans 17 amino acids. The CDR3 loop is CASSVEAGANSGNTIYF. As DNA, the CDR3 is TGTGCCAGCAGCGTAGAAGCAGGGGCGAACTCTGGAAACACCATATATTTT.

The chain joins TRBV6-1 to TRBJ1-1, with no clear D. The germline V gene has CDR1 MNHNS and CDR2 SASEGT. Trimming cost V 0 bases and J 5 bases, with 16 bases left between them. The CDR3 extends over 16 amino acids. CDR3 coding DNA: TGTGCCAGCAGTGAAGCGCCTAGAAGACCGGGGACTGAAGCTTTCTTT. Its protein is CASSEAPRRPGTEAFF.

The J gene is TRBJ1-3, the V gene TRBV7-6; no reliable D call. Deletions cut 5 bases from V and 4 bases from J, with 12 bases between. Germline assignment: CDR1 SGHVS and CDR2 FNYEAQ. The CDR3 totals 14 residues. The CDR3 loop is CASSLPGSGNTIYF. In DNA, the CDR3 is TGTGCCAGCAGCCTCCCCGGGTCGGGAAACACCATATATTTT.

The V call is TRBV6-5, the J call TRBJ1-2, with 7 bases fitting TRBD1. The CDR3 sequence is 13 residues long. Germline CDR1 reads MNHEY; CDR2 reads SVGAGI. The CDR3 DNA reads TGTGCGGCCATGGGTCAGGGGGTTTTTGGCTACACCTTC. Translating gives CAAMGQGVFGYTF.

This chain connects TRBV28 to TRBJ1-1; D gene unclear. Per germline, CDR1 MDHEN and CDR2 SYDVKM. V was shortened by 5 bases and J by 0 bases, with 7 bases between the two germline ends. The CDR3 has 13 amino acids. The CDR3 region is CASSVLMNTEAFF. The DNA of the CDR3 is TGTGCCAGCAGTGTACTCATGAACACTGAAGCTTTCTTT.

The rearrangement joins TRBV30 to TRBJ1-5, with 8 bases lining up with TRBD1. The ends lost 2 bases at V and 2 bases at J; junction bases unmatched: 11. The V gene's germline CDR1 is GTSNPN and CDR2 SVGIG (reference sequence). CDR3 length: 17 amino acids. The DNA of the CDR3 is TGTGCCTGGAGTCGCGGTCTGGGACAGGTAGGCAATCAGCCCCAGCATTTT. It encodes CAWSRGLGQVGNQPQHF.

The chain is built from TRBV2 and TRBJ2-7; TRBD1 matches at 8 bases. The trim removed 7 bases at V and 0 bases at J, leaving 11 bases unmatched. The CDR3 has 16 residues. Germline assignment: CDR1 SNHLY and CDR2 FYNNEI. The CDR3 region is CASKDRGTPFSYEQYF. The CDR3 DNA reads TGTGCCAGCAAAGACAGGGGAACACCTTTCTCCTACGAGCAGTACTTC.

This chain links TRBV12-5 with TRBJ1-1, with 9 nucleotides matching TRBD1. Trimming cost V 2 bases and J 3 bases; bases outside gene matches: 4. The CDR3 extends over 15 amino acids. CDR1 and CDR2 (germline): LGHNT, FRNRAP. The CDR3 DNA reads as TGTGCTAGTGGTTTGTGGGACAGGGTGCACACTGAAGCTTTCTTT. Amino acids: CASGLWDRVHTEAFF.

This chain joins TRBV27 and TRBJ1-1, with D maybe TRBD1 (5 bases). CDR1 and CDR2 from the germline V gene are MNHEY and SMNVEV (reference sequence). Trimming removed 7 bases from V and 3 bases from J, with 12 bases in between. The CDR3 covers 13 residues. CDR3 amino acids: CASTGWGDTEAFF. Here the CDR3 DNA reads TGTGCCAGCACTGGATGGGGGGACACTGAAGCTTTCTTT.

The J gene is TRBJ1-2, the V gene TRBV30, with D unclear. This CDR3 contains 13 residues. V lost 0 bases and J 1 base, leaving 6 bases between the germline ends. Germline V gene data show CDR1 as GTSNPN and CDR2 as SVGIG (reference sequence). This chain's CDR3 is CAWSVQNNYGYTF. The CDR3 coding sequence is TGTGCCTGGAGTGTACAGAATAACTATGGCTACACCTTC.

This chain connects TRBV28 to TRBJ2-7; 7 positions agree with TRBD2. The CDR3 length is 14 residues. The V gene's germline CDR1 is MDHEN and CDR2 SYDVKM. The V gene end was trimmed by 6 bases and the J gene end by 6 bases; junction bases not matched to a gene: 11. CDR3 sequence reads: CASRRVSGASEQYF. As DNA, the CDR3 is TGTGCCAGCAGAAGGGTGAGCGGGGCGAGCGAGCAGTACTTC. The full variable domain, its missing parts supplied by reference TRBV28 and TRBJ2-7, is DVKVTQSSRYLVKRTGEKVFLECVQDMDHENMFWYRQDPGLGLRLIYFSYDVKMKEKGDIPEGYSVSREKKERFSLILESASTNQTSMYLCASRRVSGASEQYFGPGTRLTVT.

In nucleotides, the CDR3 is TGTGCCAGCAATACCGGGACAGGGGCCTCCTACGAGCAGTACTTC. Translation: CASNTGTGASYEQYF. V gene TRBV7-9 combines with J gene TRBJ2-7, with TRBD1 matching over 10 bases. V shed 7 bases and J 0 bases; nucleotides not matched to a gene: 6. This CDR3 spans 15 amino acids. The germline gives CDR1 SEHNR, CDR2 FQNEAQ (reference sequence).